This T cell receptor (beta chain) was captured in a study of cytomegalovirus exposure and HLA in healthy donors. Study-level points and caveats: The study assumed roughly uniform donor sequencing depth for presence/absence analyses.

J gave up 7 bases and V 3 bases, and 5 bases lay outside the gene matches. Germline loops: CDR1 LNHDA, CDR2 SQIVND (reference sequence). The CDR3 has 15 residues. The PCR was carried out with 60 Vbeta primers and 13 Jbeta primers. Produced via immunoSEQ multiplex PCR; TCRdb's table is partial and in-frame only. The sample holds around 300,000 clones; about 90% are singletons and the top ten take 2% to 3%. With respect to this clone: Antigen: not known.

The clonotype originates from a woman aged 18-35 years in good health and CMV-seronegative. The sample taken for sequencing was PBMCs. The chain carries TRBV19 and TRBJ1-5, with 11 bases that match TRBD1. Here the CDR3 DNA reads TGTGCCAGTAGTATCTGGACAGGGGGCCTGCAGCCCCAGCATTTT. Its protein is CASSIWTGGLQPQHF.